This T cell receptor (beta chain) was sequenced in a study of T cells in Graves' hyperthyroidism and ophthalmopathy. Calling Graves' hyperthyroidism stable meant ophthalmopathy did not progress within 18 months. Investigators excluded patients with uncontrolled infection, other autoimmune disease, pregnancy or lactation. The PBMCs were sourced from fresh peripheral blood (about 10 ml). The table lists this clonotype with a count of one. Its antigen is unknown. Whole-study results and caveats: Appearing also in blood were most of the thyroid clonotypes expanded above 0.001.

RNA transcripts served as the template for amplifying TCR beta CDR3 regions. First-round RT-PCR targeting the TCR CDR3 was performed with the HTBI primer set. TCRdb fed the multiplex PCR reads into MiXCR, producing one record per CDR3 protein. In the table there are roughly 700,000 distinct CDR3 sequences, approximately 15% of which are singletons. There are 14 residues in the CDR3. CDR1 and CDR2 (germline): MNHNS, SASEGT. V gave up 3 bases and J gave up 6 bases, with 12 bases separating them. The genes are TRBV6-1 and TRBJ1-5; no reliable D call. The sample taken for sequencing was blood. This clonotype was obtained from a man aged 45 to 65 with Graves' hyperthyroidism. CDR3 in amino acids: CASSDAGGLQPQHF. CDR3 DNA sequence: TGTGCCAGCAGTGACGCGGGCGGGCTTCAGCCCCAGCATTTT.